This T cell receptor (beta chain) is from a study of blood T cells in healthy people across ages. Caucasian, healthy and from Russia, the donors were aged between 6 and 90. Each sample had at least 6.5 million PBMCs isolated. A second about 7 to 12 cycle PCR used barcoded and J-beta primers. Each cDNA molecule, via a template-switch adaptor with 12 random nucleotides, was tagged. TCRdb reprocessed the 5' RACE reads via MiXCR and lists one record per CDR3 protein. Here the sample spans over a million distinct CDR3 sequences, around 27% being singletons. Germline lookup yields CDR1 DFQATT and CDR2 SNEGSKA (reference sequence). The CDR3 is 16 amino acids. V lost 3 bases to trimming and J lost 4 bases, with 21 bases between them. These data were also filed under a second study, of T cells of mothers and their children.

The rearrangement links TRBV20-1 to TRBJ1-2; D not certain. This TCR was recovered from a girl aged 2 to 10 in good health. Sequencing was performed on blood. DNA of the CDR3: TGCAGTGCTAGGTCTATCTCTGGGGAATTGGGCTATGGCTACACCTTC. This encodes CSARSISGELGYGYTF.